The sample holds a few counts of the clone carrying this T cell receptor (beta chain). The antigen is unknown. The sample belongs to a study of identical twins. Via MiXCR, TCRdb re-called the 5' RACE reads, giving one row per CDR3 protein. The top ten clones hold more than 0.5% of a sample with around 470,000 distinct CDR3 sequences, about 14% of them seen once. The CDR3 extends over 13 amino acids. General study results and limits: Abundant beta clonotypes from cord blood bore fewer insertions; memory repertoires lacked this pattern. Models, which agreed with sharing between unrelated individuals, nonetheless underestimated the out-of-frame TCR alpha sharing seen in monozygotic twins.

The same sample was also used in a study of yellow fever vaccine responses in identical twins. That source notes: It has been reported that, in twins, the vaccine T cell response seemed partly convergent and partly personalized.

J is TRBJ2-1 and V is TRBV21-1. TRBV21-1 is classified as a pseudogene. This receptor was obtained from a woman in her late teens or twenties in good health. The sample comprised CD4+ T cells sorted from blood. The CDR3 bases are TGTGCCAGCAGCAAAGAGAAGGACAATGAGCAGTTCTTC. The encoded protein is CASSKEKDNEQFF.